These 23 T cell receptor beta chains were all obtained from the same sample, sequenced in a study of T cell responses to AZD1222 COVID-19 vaccine. Using immunoSEQ multiplex PCR, the repertoire was profiled, and TCRdb retains in-frame clones only, with some absent. The sample has about 120,000 clones, around nine tenths seen once. The sample here was peripheral blood, taken 28 days after the second AZD1222 dose. The receptor source for this set is an adult who received the AZD1222 COVID-19 vaccine.

This clone appeared a few times. This chain joins TRBV5-8 and TRBJ1-5; a weak D match, TRBD1 (5 bases). With 4 bases removed from V and 10 bases from J, the gap between germline ends came to 15 bases. This CDR3 region has 13 residues. Germline values: CDR1 SGHTS, CDR2 YDEGEE. Here the CDR3 reads CASSPRGFDPQHF. The CDR3 nucleotides are TGTGCCAGCAGCCCGCGGGGCTTTGATCCCCAGCATTTT.

The chain links TRBV10-1 to TRBJ2-1; 10 bases line up with TRBD2. Germline CDR1 and CDR2: WNHNN and SYGVQD (reference sequence). The CDR3 consists of 16 residues. V was pared by 3 bases and J by 8 bases, with 10 bases of the junction left unmatched. Written as DNA, the CDR3 is TGCGCCAGCAGTGATCCCAGCGGGGGGGCCTCGGATGAGCAGTTCTTC. This translates into CASSDPSGGASDEQFF.

J is TRBJ1-4 and V is TRBV6-2 or TRBV6-3; D is ambiguous. This CDR3 has 15 residues. Looked up from germline, CDR1 is MNHEY and CDR2 is SVGEGT. V lost 6 bases, J lost 0 bases, and 11 bases lay in between. CDR3 nucleotides: TGTGCCAGCAGCGCTCACGCCGCAACTAATGAAAAACTGTTTTTT. Its protein is CASSAHAATNEKLFF.

The CDR3 reads CASSLALGRGETQYF. CDR3 nucleotides: TGTGCCAGCAGCTTAGCGCTTGGCAGGGGAGAGACCCAGTACTTC. The chain recombines TRBV7-6 with TRBJ2-5; D perhaps matches TRBD1 (6 bases). The V end lost 0 bases, the J end lost 4 bases, and 12 bases lay between the germline ends. Germline lookup yields CDR1 SGHVS and CDR2 FNYEAQ. CDR3 length equals 15 residues.

V and J are TRBV5-1 and TRBJ2-2; D is perhaps TRBD2 (5 bases). Trimming cost V 9 bases and J 4 bases, with 19 bases left between them. CDR1 and CDR2 (germline): SGHRS, YFSETQ. The CDR3 runs to 15 residues. The CDR3 here is CATAAGNVFTGELFF. As DNA, the CDR3 is TGCGCCACCGCTGCGGGTAATGTATTCACCGGGGAGCTGTTTTTT.

V is TRBV9 and J is TRBJ2-2; no clear D. In germline, CDR1 is SGDLS, CDR2 YYNGEE. The ends were cut back, 1 base at V and 6 bases at J, with 1 base in the middle. CDR3 size: 11 residues. CDR3 loop: CASSVPGELFF. The CDR3 coding sequence is TGTGCCAGCAGCGTACCCGGGGAGCTGTTTTTT.

V is TRBV25-1 and J is TRBJ1-6; D ambiguous. There are 14 residues in the CDR3. V lost 7 bases and J 3 bases, leaving 10 bases between the germline ends. CDR1 is MGHDK and CDR2 is SYGVNS in the germline V gene. The CDR3 is CASIGPGYNSPLHF. CDR3 nucleotide sequence: TGTGCCAGCATCGGACCGGGCTATAATTCACCCCTCCACTTT. Filled out from reference TRBV25-1 and TRBJ1-6, the complete variable domain reads EADIYQTPRYLVIGTGKKITLECSQTMGHDKMYWYQQDPGMELHLIHYSYGVNSTEKGDLSSESTVSRIRTEHFPLTLESARPSHTSQYLCASIGPGYNSPLHFGNGTRLTVT.

V is TRBV21-1 and J is TRBJ2-1; whether TRBD2, the table's D call, matches the DNA was not checked. TRBV21-1 is a documented pseudogene. The length of the CDR3 is 15 residues. The CDR3 is CASSKVGGAHNEQFF. As DNA, the CDR3 is TGTGCCAGCAGCAAAGTTGGGGGGGCCCATAATGAGCAGTTCTTC.

The J gene is TRBJ2-7, the V gene TRBV6-2 or TRBV6-3; 11 bases are a match to TRBD1. V shed 2 bases and J 2 bases; nucleotides not matched to a gene: 5. There are 16 residues in the CDR3. CDR1 is MNHEY, CDR2 SVGEGT, per germline. The CDR3 DNA is TGTGCCAGCAGTTACCCGGGACAGGGGGTTCCCTACGAGCAGTACTTC. Protein sequence: CASSYPGQGVPYEQYF.

The chain joins TRBV19 to TRBJ2-2; TRBD2 is a possible D gene (7 bases). Trimming left V 11 bases short and J 4 bases short, with 17 bases between. The CDR3 runs 14 residues. Germline V gene sequence: CDR1 LNHDA, CDR2 SQIVND (reference sequence). The CDR3 is CAAMRGGGTGELFF. The CDR3 region has the DNA TGTGCCGCTATGAGGGGGGGAGGCACCGGGGAGCTGTTTTTT. Based on the CDR3 plus reference TRBV19 and TRBJ2-2, the full variable domain is DGGITQSPKYLFRKEGQNVTLSCEQNLNHDAMYWYRQDPGQGLRLIYYSQIVNDFQKGDIAEGYSVSREKKESFPLTVTSAQKNPTAFYLCAAMRGGGTGELFFGEGSRLTVL.

The V gene is TRBV24-1, the J gene TRBJ2-3; tentative D call: TRBD1 (6 bases). The germline V gene has CDR1 KGHDR and CDR2 SFDVKD. The CDR3 spans 14 residues. V lost 4 bases, J lost 4 bases, and 11 bases lay in between. The CDR3 nucleotides are TGTGCCACCAGTGACCGTTCAGGGGCAGATACGCAGTATTTT. It encodes CATSDRSGADTQYF.

The chain recombines TRBV5-1 with TRBJ2-7, with 9 bases fitting TRBD1. CDR1 and CDR2 from the germline V gene are SGHRS and YFSETQ. The V and J ends lost 3 bases and 2 bases, in that order; junction bases with no gene match: 6. The CDR3 loop spans 15 amino acids. This CDR3 is CASSYSGTGTYEQYF. The CDR3 DNA reads as TGCGCCAGCAGCTATTCCGGGACAGGGACCTACGAGCAGTACTTC. The full variable domain, rest sourced from reference TRBV5-1 and TRBJ2-7, is KAGVTQTPRYLIKTRGQQVTLSCSPISGHRSVSWYQQTPGQGLQFLFEYFSETQRNKGNFPGRFSGRQFSNSRSEMNVSTLELGDSALYLCASSYSGTGTYEQYFGPGTRLTVT.

This chain joins TRBV29-1 and TRBJ1-1, with D tentatively TRBD1 (5 bases). The CDR3 spans 16 residues. Germline CDR1 and CDR2: SQVTM and ANQGSEA. V dropped 2 bases and J dropped 0 bases, with 16 bases sitting between them. The CDR3 bases are TGCAGCGTTGAATTCTGGGGGACTTCGGTGAACACTGAAGCTTTCTTT. This gives the protein CSVEFWGTSVNTEAFF.

This clone was picked up one time. The chain is built from TRBV10-3 and TRBJ2-2; D is ambiguous. The CDR3 runs to 14 residues. The ends were cut back, 2 bases at V and 7 bases at J, with 11 bases in the middle. Germline CDR1 reads ENHRY; CDR2 reads SYGVKD. Written as DNA, the CDR3 is TGTGCCATCAGTGAGCCGCCAAGACTCGGGGAGCTGTTTTTT. Its translation: CAISEPPRLGELFF.

The chain has TRBV5-1 and TRBJ1-6; no reliable D call. The V gene lost 5 bases and the J gene lost 2 bases, with 11 bases spanning the gap. Germline CDR1 SGHRS, CDR2 YFSETQ. The CDR3 length is 15 residues. This CDR3 is CASRQTEAYNSPLHF. In DNA, the CDR3 is TGCGCCAGCAGGCAAACCGAGGCCTATAATTCACCCCTCCACTTT.

The chain combines TRBV5-5 with TRBJ2-7; 7 bases match TRBD2. The germline CDR1 and CDR2 sequences are SGHKS and YYEKEE (reference sequence). V shed 2 bases, J shed 1 base, and the junction held 9 bases outside the gene matches. The CDR3 consists of 16 residues. CDR3 bases: TGTGCCAGCAGCTTTTCACCGGGGGGACTATCCTACGAGCAGTACTTC. As protein: CASSFSPGGLSYEQYF.

The gene calls are TRBV7-9 and TRBJ1-2; 7 bases match TRBD1. This CDR3 comprises 14 residues. CDR1 SEHNR and CDR2 FQNEAQ come from the germline V gene (reference sequence). V lost 5 bases, J lost 2 bases, and 5 bases stayed unmatched. DNA for the CDR3: TGTGCCAGCAGCCCGACAGGGTCCAACTATGGCTACACCTTC. Translation gives CASSPTGSNYGYTF.

This chain connects TRBV15 to TRBJ2-3; D not certain. The CDR3 runs 13 residues. The V gene lost 4 bases and the J gene lost 1 base, with 6 bases spanning the gap. The germline V gene encodes CDR1 LNHNV and CDR2 YYDKDF (reference sequence). CDR3 sequence: CATSNYRTDTQYF. DNA for the CDR3: TGTGCCACCAGCAACTACCGCACAGATACGCAGTATTTT.

The DNA of the CDR3 is TGTGCCAGCAGCTTAACAGCGTCCCGGGGGGGCTACGAGCAGTACTTC. This codes for CASSLTASRGGYEQYF. The V and J genes are TRBV7-2 and TRBJ2-7; TRBD2 agrees at 8 bases. The germline V gene encodes CDR1 SGHTA and CDR2 FQGNSA. J gave up 3 bases and V 2 bases, and 9 bases lay outside the gene matches. The CDR3 sequence is 16 residues long.

CDR3 sequence reads: CSASYGNEQYF. CDR3 in DNA: TGCAGTGCTAGCTACGGGAACGAGCAGTACTTC. V and J are TRBV20-1 and TRBJ2-7; tentative D call: TRBD2 (5 bases). The ends were cut back, 3 bases at V and 5 bases at J, with 8 bases in the middle. Germline assignment: CDR1 DFQATT and CDR2 SNEGSKA (reference sequence). The CDR3 spans 11 residues.

The chain couples TRBV3-1 (or the pseudogene TRBV3-2) to TRBJ1-5, with 12 bases fitting TRBD1. Germline-derived CDR1 and CDR2 are LGHDT and YNNKEL (reference sequence). Trimming at V came to 0 bases and at J to 6 bases, leaving 9 bases not matched to a gene. This CDR3 has 18 amino acids. CDR3 in amino acids: CASSQDAGTGGIFQPQHF. The CDR3 DNA is TGTGCCAGCAGCCAAGATGCGGGGACAGGGGGCATTTTTCAGCCCCAGCATTTT.

This chain links TRBV18 with TRBJ2-1; TRBD2 aligns across 11 bases. Losses at the gene ends were 6 bases for V and 6 bases for J; bases not matched to a gene: 10. This CDR3 is 16 amino acids long. In germline, CDR1 is KGHSH, CDR2 LQKENI. CDR3 in amino acids: CASSLLAGGAINEQFF. CDR3 DNA: TGTGCCAGCTCGCTCCTAGCGGGGGGCGCGATCAATGAGCAGTTCTTC. Using reference TRBV18 and TRBJ2-1 for the parts outside the CDR3, the full variable domain is NAGVMQNPRHLVRRRGQEARLRCSPMKGHSHVYWYRQLPEEGLKFMVYLQKENIIDESGMPKERFSAEFPKEGPSILRIQQVVRGDSAAYFCASSLLAGGAINEQFFGPGTRLTVL.

V gene TRBV21-1 combines with J gene TRBJ2-7; the D call of TRBD1 is as the table states it, not checked on the DNA. TRBV21-1 is a known pseudogene. The CDR3 covers 14 residues. CDR3 nucleotides: TGTGCCAGCAGCTCCCTAGGACAGGCCTACGAGCAGTACTTC. Amino acid sequence: CASSSLGQAYEQYF.